This T cell receptor (beta chain) was captured by sequencing in a study of blood T cell repertoires in COVID-19 (dated by TCRdb to about 2020). About the investigation overall: Samples from collaborators originated in the United States, Italy and Spain and spanned both the acute and convalescent phases of COVID-19. The prospective study material was composed of cDNA or gDNA derived from T cells, B-cell-depleted T cells, or PBMCs. Subjects who had been exposed to COVID-19, were actively infected with it, or had recovered from it provided the deeply sampled blood TCRbeta repertoires that made up the dataset. The repertoires were released in a freely available public database intended as a resource for research on the immune response to SARS-CoV-2. Samples were obtained from the ongoing ImmuneRACE study (first 160 participants) and from some 1,300 subjects provided by 6 global collaborators. Sample metadata almost always included a de-identified subject ID, COVID-19 status, age in years and sex. Where available, HLA class I and class II types were taken from metadata supplied by the sample provider and were not determined by assay-based typing. Study-wide findings and limitations: The quantity of clinical and demographic metadata differed by source and by participant and was supplied without curation.

TCRbeta CDR3 regions were amplified from genomic DNA using the immunoSEQ Assay, a bias-controlled multiplex PCR. On the authors' methods: Nucleated cell counts per sample were estimated from amplification of reference gene primers within the assay. Sequence reads were collapsed and filtered to measure the absolute abundance of every unique TCRbeta CDR3 rearrangement. For each sample, productive Simpson clonality was calculated by taking the square root of Simpson's diversity index across productive rearrangements. Entries here come from immuneACCESS through TCRdb and include only in-frame sequences with V and J called. Some clones fail to appear in such tables; in the studies checked, an unresolved V gene covers under half of the shortfall, and the cause of the remainder is unknown. V and J calls and clone size are given by that table; D and trimming were obtained from the DNA. Recorded for this sample are more than 85,000 clones; 80% to 85% of them occurred a single time. The ten largest clones take up around 4.1% of the sample.

The collaborating institutions used their own protocols to collect whole blood in K2EDTA tubes. Collaborator samples were shipped for TCRbeta analysis as frozen whole blood, isolated PBMCs, or DNA extracted from either sample type. The CDR3 spans 19 residues, from the cysteine through the phenylalanine. Just the 57-base CDR3 DNA is kept, in frame starting at base 1. Ends trimmed: V by 4 bases, J by 7 bases; bases unmatched to a gene: 18. The germline V gene sets CDR1 to SGHAT and CDR2 to FQNNGV. Notes on this clone: The antigen it recognizes is unknown. No quality values exist for individual bases; no much larger clone is one base distant.

The sequence joins TRBV11-2 to TRBJ2-3, with 12 bases matching TRBD2. Material for sequencing was peripheral blood. The origin of this receptor is a man between 60 and 75 years old with acute or convalescent COVID-19. The DNA sequence is as follows: TGTGCCAGCAGCTCCCACCCTAGCGGGAGGGCCAGAGTAAGAAATACGCAGTATTTT. Translated, it gives CASSSHPSGRARVRNTQYF.